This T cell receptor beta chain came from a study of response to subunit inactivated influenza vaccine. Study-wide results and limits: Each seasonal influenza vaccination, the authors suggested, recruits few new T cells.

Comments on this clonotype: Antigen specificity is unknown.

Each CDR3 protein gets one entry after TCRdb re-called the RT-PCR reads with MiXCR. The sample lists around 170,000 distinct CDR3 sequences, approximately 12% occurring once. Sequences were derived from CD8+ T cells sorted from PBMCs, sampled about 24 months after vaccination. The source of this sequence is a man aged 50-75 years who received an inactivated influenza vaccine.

The CDR3: CASSGERNTIYF. The CDR3 nucleotides read TGTGCCAGCAGCGGCGAAAGAAACACCATATATTTT. V usage is TRBV11-2 and J usage is TRBJ1-3, with D uncertain. The CDR3 consists of 12 residues. Germline loops: CDR1 SGHAT, CDR2 FQNNGV. V was clipped by 5 bases and J by 5 bases, with 7 bases between them. Filled out from reference TRBV11-2 and TRBJ1-3, the complete variable domain reads EAGVAQSPRYKIIEKRQSVAFWCNPISGHATLYWYQQILGQGPKLLIQFQNNGVVDDSQLPKDRFSAERLKGVDSTLKIQPAKLEDSAVYLCASSGERNTIYFGEGSWLTVV.